This TCR beta chain was retrieved from a study of identical twins. TCRdb reprocessed the 5' RACE reads via MiXCR and lists one record per CDR3 protein. The sample holds roughly 770,000 distinct CDR3 sequences, 15% to 20% seen once. The CDR3 contains 15 residues. Germline CDR1 SGHRS, CDR2 YFSETQ. V lost 0 bases and J 0 bases, leaving 10 bases between the germline ends. These data were also reused for a study on T cells expressing NK-cell markers. That publication notes: Of eight sequenced donors, seven were HCMV-seropositive and one HCMV-seronegative. These same clonotypes (in several donors) also led the CD3+CD56-NKG2C+ fraction.

The chain uses TRBV5-1 and TRBJ2-7; D possibly corresponds to TRBD2 (7 bases). Source material: PBMCs. The clonotype was recovered from a woman aged 18-29 years in good health. The CDR3 reads CASSLVGGHSYEQYF. The CDR3 nucleotides read TGCGCCAGCAGCTTGGTGGGGGGGCACTCCTACGAGCAGTACTTC. Full variable domain (missing parts from reference TRBV5-1 and TRBJ2-7): KAGVTQTPRYLIKTRGQQVTLSCSPISGHRSVSWYQQTPGQGLQFLFEYFSETQRNKGNFPGRFSGRQFSNSRSEMNVSTLELGDSALYLCASSLVGGHSYEQYFGPGTRLTVT.